A single sample is the source of the 24 T cell receptor beta chains below, sequenced in a study of shared clonotypes between healthy human individuals. The table came from immunoSEQ multiplex PCR; TCRdb's copy has only in-frame clones and leaves some out. Of about 2.4 million clones in the sample, approximately 94% are singletons; the top ten hold roughly 0.13%. Material: naive CD4+ T cells sorted from blood. Subset reported: CD45RA+ positively selected. Receptors originate from a man aged 18 to 30 in good health.

V and J are TRBV28 and TRBJ2-1; TRBD2 matches 7 bases. From germline, CDR1 is MDHEN and CDR2 SYDVKM. V lost 6 bases, J lost 7 bases, and 6 bases stayed unmatched. The CDR3 is 13 residues long. The CDR3 DNA reads as TGTGCCAGCAGGGGGGGGTTGTGGAATGAGCAGTTCTTC. This codes for CASRGGLWNEQFF.

The V gene is TRBV5-6, the J gene TRBJ1-2, with 11 bases lining up with TRBD1. With 4 bases clipped from V and 6 bases from J, the junction kept 5 bases outside the gene matches. CDR1 and CDR2 from the germline V gene are SGHDT and YYEEEE. This CDR3 region has 14 residues. CDR3 coding DNA: TGTGCCAGCAGCCCAGGACAGGGGGCGAATGGCTACACCTTC. It encodes CASSPGQGANGYTF.

The chain has TRBV2 and TRBJ1-2; no reliable D call. The germline V gene has CDR1 SNHLY and CDR2 FYNNEI. CDR3 size: 13 residues. The ends were cut back, 5 bases at V and 5 bases at J, with 12 bases in the middle. The CDR3 loop is CASSLGVYYGYTF. The DNA for the CDR3 is TGTGCCAGCAGTCTCGGGGTCTATTATGGCTACACCTTC.

The CDR3 nucleotides are TGTGCCAGCAGCCCTTTGGGACGGGAGGGCGAGCAGTACTTC. It encodes CASSPLGREGEQYF. The V gene is TRBV27, the J gene TRBJ2-7; the match to TRBD2 covers 8 bases. Germline CDR1 and CDR2: MNHEY and SMNVEV (reference sequence). With V trimmed by 6 bases and J by 6 bases, 10 bases remained unmatched. The CDR3 covers 14 residues.

The gene calls are TRBV10-3 and TRBJ1-1; the D is unclear. This CDR3 is 11 amino acids long. Germline-derived CDR1 and CDR2 are ENHRY and SYGVKD. The ends were cut back, 3 bases at V and 9 bases at J, with 8 bases in the middle. For the CDR3, the DNA is TGTGCCATCAGTGACAGCTATCAAGCTTTCTTT. Translated: CAISDSYQAFF.

This chain joins TRBV5-1 and TRBJ2-5; 8 bases fit TRBD2. Germline-derived CDR1 and CDR2 are SGHRS and YFSETQ. J lost 1 base, V lost 0 bases, and 8 bases had no gene match. The CDR3 has 17 residues. CDR3: CASSLAGGGLLQETQYF. CDR3 DNA sequence: TGCGCCAGCAGCTTGGCTGGCGGGGGGCTTCTCCAAGAGACCCAGTACTTC. Full variable domain (remainder filled in from reference TRBV5-1 and TRBJ2-5): KAGVTQTPRYLIKTRGQQVTLSCSPISGHRSVSWYQQTPGQGLQFLFEYFSETQRNKGNFPGRFSGRQFSNSRSEMNVSTLELGDSALYLCASSLAGGGLLQETQYFGPGTRLLVL.

On this clone: At the DNA level, this CDR3 is encoded by other sequences in the same sample as well. The J gene is TRBJ1-6, the V gene TRBV29-1, with D hard to call. V lost 6 bases, J lost 7 bases, and 13 bases lay in between. The CDR3 loop spans 13 amino acids. Germline V lookup: CDR1 SQVTM, CDR2 ANQGSEA. Here the CDR3 DNA reads TGCAGCGTGGCCGGAGGGCCCAATTCACCCCTCCACTTT. It is translated as CSVAGGPNSPLHF.

This chain links TRBV5-4 with TRBJ2-7, with D perhaps TRBD1 (5 bases). Germline V gene lookup returns CDR1 SGHNT and CDR2 YYREEE (reference sequence). V lost 0 bases, J lost 2 bases, and 12 bases lay in between. The CDR3 is 15 residues long. CDR3 residues: CASSLGAGFTYEQYF. Here the CDR3 DNA reads TGTGCCAGCAGCTTGGGGGCAGGGTTTACCTACGAGCAGTACTTC.

The chain couples TRBV7-9 to TRBJ2-3, with D possibly being TRBD2 (5 bases). The CDR3 extends over 15 amino acids. The V end was cut by 1 base, the J end by 11 bases, with 19 bases between. In germline, CDR1 is SEHNR, CDR2 FQNEAQ (reference sequence). Written as DNA, the CDR3 is TGTGCCAGCAGCTTAGGAGTCATCGGGTCTGAGGGGCAGTATTTT. This sequence encodes CASSLGVIGSEGQYF. Filled out from reference TRBV7-9 and TRBJ2-3, the complete variable domain reads DTGVSQNPRHKITKRGQNVTFRCDPISEHNRLYWYRQTLGQGPEFLTYFQNEAQLEKSRLLSDRFSAERPKGSFSTLEIQRTEQGDSAMYLCASSLGVIGSEGQYFGPGTRLTVL.

The V call is TRBV5-1, the J call TRBJ2-5, with a possible D match to TRBD2 (6 bases). There are 14 residues in the CDR3. V lost 1 base to trimming and J lost 5 bases, with 12 bases between them. In germline, CDR1 is SGHRS, CDR2 YFSETQ. CDR3 region: CASSLNVGGETQYF. The CDR3, as DNA: TGCGCCAGCAGCTTGAATGTCGGGGGTGAGACCCAGTACTTC.

The V gene is TRBV18, the J gene TRBJ1-4, with D tentatively TRBD1 (5 bases). The V end was cut by 4 bases, the J end by 8 bases, with 11 bases between. This CDR3 comprises 13 residues. Germline CDR1 KGHSH, CDR2 LQKENI. Written as DNA, the CDR3 is TGTGCCAGCTCACGACAGCCTGGGGAAAAACTGTTTTTT. This gives the protein CASSRQPGEKLFF.

The gene calls are TRBV30 and TRBJ2-3; D remains unclear. Germline values: CDR1 GTSNPN, CDR2 SVGIG (reference sequence). V gave up 0 bases and J gave up 4 bases, with 5 bases separating them. The CDR3 has 12 residues. CDR3: CAWSVAADTQYF. In nucleotides, the CDR3 is TGTGCCTGGAGTGTGGCAGCAGATACGCAGTATTTT. The whole variable domain, filled in from reference TRBV30 and TRBJ2-3, reads SQTIHQWPATLVQPVGSPLSLECTVEGTSNPNLYWYRQAAGRGLQLLFYSVGIGQISSEVPQNLSASRPQDRQFILSSKKLLLSDSGFYLCAWSVAADTQYFGPGTRLTVL.

CDR3 sequence (DNA): TGTGCCTGGAGTGTACGTCTCTGGACAGGGCAAGAGACCCAGTACTTC. It codes for CAWSVRLWTGQETQYF. The chain couples TRBV30 to TRBJ2-5; 8 positions match TRBD1. V dropped 0 bases and J dropped 2; count of bases not matched to a gene: 8. The germline gives CDR1 GTSNPN, CDR2 SVGIG (reference sequence). The CDR3 consists of 16 residues.

The chain links TRBV19 to TRBJ1-1, with TRBD1 matching 11 bases. Germline trimming cut 5 bases from V and 0 bases from J; bases unmatched to any gene: 2. Germline V gives CDR1 LNHDA, CDR2 SQIVND (reference sequence). The CDR3 sequence is 15 residues long. The CDR3 is CASSWTGGMNTEAFF. The CDR3 DNA sequence: TGTGCCAGTAGTTGGACAGGGGGCATGAACACTGAAGCTTTCTTT.

The chain joins TRBV5-1 to TRBJ2-2, with 7 bases lining up with TRBD1. The V gene end was trimmed by 0 bases and the J gene end by 5 bases; junction bases not matched to a gene: 7. The CDR3 runs 16 residues. Germline CDR1 reads SGHRS; CDR2 reads YFSETQ. CDR3 protein: CASSLVPTGLTGELFF. In nucleotides, the CDR3 is TGCGCCAGCAGCTTGGTACCGACAGGGTTAACCGGGGAGCTGTTTTTT.

The rearrangement uses TRBV6-5 and TRBJ2-1; weak D call: TRBD2 (6 bases). The CDR3 has 16 residues. CDR1 is MNHEY, CDR2 SVGAGI, per germline. The V and J ends lost 0 bases and 7 bases respectively, with 16 bases between them. The CDR3 spells CASSYSSGTSMNEQFF. The CDR3 DNA reads as TGTGCCAGCAGTTACTCATCCGGTACTAGCATGAATGAGCAGTTCTTC.

The J gene is TRBJ2-1, the V gene TRBV7-9; a weak D match, TRBD1 (5 bases). The CDR3 has 15 amino acids. Germline loops: CDR1 SEHNR, CDR2 FQNEAQ (reference sequence). V lost 5 bases to trimming and J lost 0 bases, with 11 bases between them. The CDR3 loop is CASSKQGPSYNEQFF. The CDR3 bases are TGTGCCAGCAGCAAGCAGGGCCCCTCCTACAATGAGCAGTTCTTC.

Concerning this clone itself: Other DNA sequences in the same sample also yield this CDR3. V and J are TRBV5-1 and TRBJ2-1; 12 nucleotides match TRBD2. This CDR3 spans 15 amino acids. Per the germline V gene, CDR1 is SGHRS and CDR2 is YFSETQ. V was pared by 4 bases and J by 3 bases, with 2 bases of the junction left unmatched. CDR3: CASSRTSGNYNEQFF. DNA for the CDR3: TGCGCCAGCAGCAGGACTAGCGGGAACTACAATGAGCAGTTCTTC.

The genes are TRBV10-2 and TRBJ1-1; D gene ambiguous. Germline assignment: CDR1 WSHSY and CDR2 SAAADI. The CDR3 has 13 residues. V lost 2 bases, J lost 5 bases, and 9 bases lay in between. The CDR3 coding sequence is TGCGCCAGCAGTGAGGCCATGGGGACTGAAGCTTTCTTT. It yields the protein CASSEAMGTEAFF.

The chain employs TRBV2 and TRBJ2-7; D unresolved. Trimming shortened V by 3 bases and J by 2 bases, and 14 bases separated the two germline ends. Looked up from germline, CDR1 is SNHLY and CDR2 is FYNNEI. The CDR3 is 15 residues long. The CDR3, as DNA: TGTGCCAGCAGTGACTCCCAGGCCCTTGCCTACGAGCAGTACTTC. It translates to CASSDSQALAYEQYF. Based on the CDR3 plus reference TRBV2 and TRBJ2-7, the full variable domain is EPEVTQTPSHQVTQMGQEVILRCVPISNHLYFYWYRQILGQKVEFLVSFYNNEISEKSEIFDDQFSVERPDGSNFTLKIRSTKLEDSAMYFCASSDSQALAYEQYFGPGTRLTVT.

As regards this clone: The same CDR3 arises from other DNA sequences in this sample as well. The chain links TRBV11-2 to TRBJ1-2; D is unresolved. CDR3 size: 12 residues. CDR1 is SGHAT and CDR2 is FQNNGV in the germline V gene. Trimming shortened V by 0 bases and J by 4 bases, and 3 bases separated the two germline ends. In DNA, the CDR3 is TGTGCCAGCAGCTTAGATAGCTATGGCTACACCTTC. This gives the protein CASSLDSYGYTF.

This clone was seen only once. The chain uses TRBV11-2 and TRBJ2-7, with D possibly matching TRBD2 (6 bases). This CDR3 has 13 amino acids. Between the trimmed V and J ends, which lost 5 bases and 7 bases, there was a span of 15 bases. CDR1 and CDR2 from the germline V gene are SGHAT and FQNNGV. DNA for the CDR3: TGTGCCAGCAGCCTGTCCGGGGGTGGAGAGCAGTACTTC. The encoded protein is CASSLSGGGEQYF.

The CDR3 DNA sequence: TGTGCCAGCAGTTCCCTGGGACAGGGAGGAAACACTGAAGCTTTCTTT. Translation gives CASSSLGQGGNTEAFF. This chain uses TRBV6-5 with TRBJ1-1, with 9 nucleotides matching TRBD1. With 4 bases clipped from V and 2 bases from J, the junction kept 8 bases outside the gene matches. Germline V gene sequence: CDR1 MNHEY, CDR2 SVGAGI. The CDR3 spans 16 residues.

CDR3 region: CAWSATGVTYEQYF. The CDR3 DNA reads as TGTGCCTGGAGTGCTACAGGGGTTACCTACGAGCAGTACTTC. J is TRBJ2-7 and V is TRBV30; 7 positions agree with TRBD1. The CDR3 loop spans 14 amino acids. V shed 1 base and J 2 bases; nucleotides not matched to a gene: 5. Germline V gene sequence: CDR1 GTSNPN, CDR2 SVGIG (reference sequence).